This T cell receptor beta chain emerged from a study of cytomegalovirus exposure and HLA in healthy donors. Whole-study results and caveats: Productive status was seen about 90% or about 30% of the time for most TCR beta V segments in an earlier analysis. Available immune exposure information was restricted to CMV serostatus only. Reportedly, TCR beta sequences accurately predicted HLA-A and HLA-B alleles in most subjects.

Points on this clone: The antigen is not known.

PCR employed 60 Vbeta and 13 Jbeta primers. TCRdb keeps only in-frame clones here, not all; method: immunoSEQ multiplex PCR. The profile covers roughly 160,000 clones, with 78% appearing a single time and around 3.1% taken by the ten largest. The germline V and J ends were trimmed by 4 bases and 5 bases, with 17 bases remaining between them. Germline lookup yields CDR1 SGHAT and CDR2 FQNNGV. CDR3 length: 15 residues. The sequenced sample was PBMCs. The chain uses TRBV11-2 and TRBJ1-1; tentative D call: TRBD1 (5 bases). The clonotype originates from a woman aged 45-59 years in good health and CMV-seropositive. The CDR3 protein is CASSWGRVPSTEAFF. The CDR3 bases are TGTGCCAGCAGCTGGGGGAGGGTGCCGAGTACTGAAGCTTTCTTT.